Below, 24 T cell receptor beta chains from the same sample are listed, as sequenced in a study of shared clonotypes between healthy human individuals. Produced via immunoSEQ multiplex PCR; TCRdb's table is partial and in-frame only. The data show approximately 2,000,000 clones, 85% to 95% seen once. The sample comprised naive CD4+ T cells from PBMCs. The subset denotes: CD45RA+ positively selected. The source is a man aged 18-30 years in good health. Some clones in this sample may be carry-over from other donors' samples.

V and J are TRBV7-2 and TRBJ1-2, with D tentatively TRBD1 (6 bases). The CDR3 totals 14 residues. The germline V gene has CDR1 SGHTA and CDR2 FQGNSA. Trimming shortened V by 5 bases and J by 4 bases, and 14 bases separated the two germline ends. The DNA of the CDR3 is TGTGCCAGCAGCCCCGCAGGGGCCCGCTATGGCTACACCTTC. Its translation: CASSPAGARYGYTF.

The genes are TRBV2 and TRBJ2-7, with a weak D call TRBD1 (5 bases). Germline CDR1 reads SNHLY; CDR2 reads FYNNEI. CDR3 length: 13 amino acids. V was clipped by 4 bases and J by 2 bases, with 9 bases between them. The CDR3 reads CASSATGPYEQYF. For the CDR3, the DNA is TGTGCCAGCAGTGCAACAGGCCCCTACGAGCAGTACTTC.

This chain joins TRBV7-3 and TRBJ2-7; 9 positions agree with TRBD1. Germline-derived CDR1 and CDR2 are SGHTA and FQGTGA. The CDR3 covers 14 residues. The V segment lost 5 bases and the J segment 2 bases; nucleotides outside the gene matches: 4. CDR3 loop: CASSPGTGTYEQYF. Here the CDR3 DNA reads TGTGCCAGCAGCCCCGGGACAGGGACCTACGAGCAGTACTTC.

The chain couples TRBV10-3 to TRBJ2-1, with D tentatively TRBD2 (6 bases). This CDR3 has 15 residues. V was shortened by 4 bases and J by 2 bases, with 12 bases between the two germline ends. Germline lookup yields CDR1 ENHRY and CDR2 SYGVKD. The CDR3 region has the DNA TGTGCCATCAGTGGGGCTAGCGACACCTACAATGAGCAGTTCTTC. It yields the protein CAISGASDTYNEQFF.

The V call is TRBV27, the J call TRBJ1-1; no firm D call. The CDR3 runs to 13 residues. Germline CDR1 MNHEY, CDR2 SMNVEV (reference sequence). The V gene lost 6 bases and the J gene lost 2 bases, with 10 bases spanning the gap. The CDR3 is CASRRLKNTEAFF. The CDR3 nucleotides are TGTGCCAGCAGAAGGTTAAAAAACACTGAAGCTTTCTTT.

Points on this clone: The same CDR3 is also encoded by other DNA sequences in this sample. This chain's CDR3 is CASRGQSSYNEQFF. CDR3 DNA sequence: TGTGCCAGCAGGGGACAGAGCTCCTACAATGAGCAGTTCTTC. This chain uses TRBV6-1 with TRBJ2-1; 7 bases match TRBD1. There are 14 residues in the CDR3. Germline V gene data show CDR1 as MNHNS and CDR2 as SASEGT. The V and J ends lost 6 bases and 0 bases, in that order; junction bases with no gene match: 2.

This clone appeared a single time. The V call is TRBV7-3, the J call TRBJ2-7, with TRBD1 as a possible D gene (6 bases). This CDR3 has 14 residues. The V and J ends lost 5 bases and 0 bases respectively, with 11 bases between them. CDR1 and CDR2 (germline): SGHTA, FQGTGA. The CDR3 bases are TGTGCCAGCAGCCCCAGGACAGACTCCTACGAGCAGTACTTC. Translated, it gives CASSPRTDSYEQYF. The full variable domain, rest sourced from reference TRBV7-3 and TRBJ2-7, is GAGVSQTPSNKVTEKGKYVELRCDPISGHTALYWYRQSLGQGPEFLIYFQGTGAADDSGLPNDRFFAVRPEGSVSTLKIQRTERGDSAVYLCASSPRTDSYEQYFGPGTRLTVT.

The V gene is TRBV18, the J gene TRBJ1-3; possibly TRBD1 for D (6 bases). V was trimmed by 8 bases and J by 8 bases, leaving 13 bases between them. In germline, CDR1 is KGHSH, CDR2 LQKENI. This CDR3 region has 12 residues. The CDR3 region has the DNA TGTGCCAGCGCCTCGAAGGGGGACACCATATATTTT. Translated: CASASKGDTIYF.

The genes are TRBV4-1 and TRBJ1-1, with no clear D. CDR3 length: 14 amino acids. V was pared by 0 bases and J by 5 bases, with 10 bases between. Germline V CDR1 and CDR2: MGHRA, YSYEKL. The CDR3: CASSQDPGWTEAFF. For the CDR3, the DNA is TGCGCCAGCAGCCAAGATCCGGGGTGGACTGAAGCTTTCTTT.

In DNA form, the CDR3 reads TGCGCCAGCAGAGCTAGCGGGAAAGAGACCCAGTACTTC. Protein: CASRASGKETQYF. The chain links TRBV5-1 to TRBJ2-5, with 9 positions matching TRBD2. CDR3 size: 13 residues. V gave up 5 bases and J gave up 3 bases; unmatched junction bases: 2. The V gene's germline CDR1 is SGHRS and CDR2 YFSETQ.

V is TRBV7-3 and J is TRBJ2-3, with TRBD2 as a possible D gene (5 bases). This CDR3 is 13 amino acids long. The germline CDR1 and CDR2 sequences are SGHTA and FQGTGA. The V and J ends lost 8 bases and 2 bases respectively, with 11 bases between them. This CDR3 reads CASSAGNTDTQYF. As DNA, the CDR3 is TGTGCCAGCTCTGCCGGGAACACAGATACGCAGTATTTT.

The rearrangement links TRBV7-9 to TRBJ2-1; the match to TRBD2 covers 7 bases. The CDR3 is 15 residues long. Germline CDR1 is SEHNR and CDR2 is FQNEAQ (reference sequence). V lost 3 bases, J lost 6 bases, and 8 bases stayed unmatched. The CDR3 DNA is TGTGCCAGCAGCTTTTTTTTGCGGGAGCGCAATGAGCAGTTCTTC. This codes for CASSFFLRERNEQFF.

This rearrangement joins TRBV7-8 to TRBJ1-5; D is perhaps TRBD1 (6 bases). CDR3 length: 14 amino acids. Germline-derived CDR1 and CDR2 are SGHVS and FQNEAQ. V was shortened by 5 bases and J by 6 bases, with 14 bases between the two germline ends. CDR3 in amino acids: CASSKGGDSQPQHF. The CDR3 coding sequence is TGTGCCAGCAGCAAGGGGGGAGATAGTCAGCCCCAGCATTTT.

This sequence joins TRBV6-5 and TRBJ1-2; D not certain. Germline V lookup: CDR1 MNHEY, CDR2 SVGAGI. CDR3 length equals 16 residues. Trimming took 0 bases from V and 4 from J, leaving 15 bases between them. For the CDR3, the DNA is TGTGCCAGCAGTTACTCGAATGTCGGGATGGGCTATGGCTACACCTTC. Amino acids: CASSYSNVGMGYGYTF.

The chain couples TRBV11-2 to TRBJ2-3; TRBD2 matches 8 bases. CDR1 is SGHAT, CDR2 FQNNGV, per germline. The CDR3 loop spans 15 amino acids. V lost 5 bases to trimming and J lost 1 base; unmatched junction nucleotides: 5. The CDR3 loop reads CASSPREGGTDTQYF. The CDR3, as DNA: TGTGCCAGCAGCCCCCGGGAGGGGGGCACAGATACGCAGTATTTT.

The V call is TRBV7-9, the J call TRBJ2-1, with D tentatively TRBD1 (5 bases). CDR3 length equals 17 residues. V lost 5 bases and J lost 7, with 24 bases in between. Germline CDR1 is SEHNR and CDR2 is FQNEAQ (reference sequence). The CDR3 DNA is TGTGCCAGCAGCCCAAGGGTCGGGCAGGGATCGGAAAATGAGCAGTTCTTC. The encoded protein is CASSPRVGQGSENEQFF.

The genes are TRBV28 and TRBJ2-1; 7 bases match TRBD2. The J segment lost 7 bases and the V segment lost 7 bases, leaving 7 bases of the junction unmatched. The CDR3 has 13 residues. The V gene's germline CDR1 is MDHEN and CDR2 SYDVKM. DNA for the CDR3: TGTGCCAGCATCCCCGGGGGGAGGAATGAGCAGTTCTTC. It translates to CASIPGGRNEQFF.

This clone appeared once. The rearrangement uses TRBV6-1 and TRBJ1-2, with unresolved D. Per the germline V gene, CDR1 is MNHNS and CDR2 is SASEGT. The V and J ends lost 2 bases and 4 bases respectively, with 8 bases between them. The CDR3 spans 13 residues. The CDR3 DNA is TGTGCCAGCAGTGAACCTCAGCCCTATGGCTACACCTTC. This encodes CASSEPQPYGYTF.

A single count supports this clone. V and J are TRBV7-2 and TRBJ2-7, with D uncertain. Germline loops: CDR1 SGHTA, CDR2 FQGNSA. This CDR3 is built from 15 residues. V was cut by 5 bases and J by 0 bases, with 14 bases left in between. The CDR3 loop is CASSNVPYSSYEQYF. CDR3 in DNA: TGTGCCAGCAGCAACGTTCCATATAGCTCCTACGAGCAGTACTTC.

The CDR3: CASSAAGRNTEAFF. The CDR3, as DNA: TGTGCCAGCTCAGCCGCCGGGAGAAACACTGAAGCTTTCTTT. V is TRBV18 and J is TRBJ1-1, with D uncertain. This CDR3 is built from 14 residues. Germline V CDR1 and CDR2: KGHSH, LQKENI. The V gene lost 5 bases and the J gene lost 2 bases, with 12 bases spanning the gap.

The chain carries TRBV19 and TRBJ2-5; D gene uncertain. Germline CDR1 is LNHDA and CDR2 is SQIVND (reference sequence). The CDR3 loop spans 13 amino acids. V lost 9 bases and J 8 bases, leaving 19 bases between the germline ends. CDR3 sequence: CASKTTPQGTQYF. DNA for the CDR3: TGTGCCAGCAAGACAACCCCCCAAGGAACCCAGTACTTC.

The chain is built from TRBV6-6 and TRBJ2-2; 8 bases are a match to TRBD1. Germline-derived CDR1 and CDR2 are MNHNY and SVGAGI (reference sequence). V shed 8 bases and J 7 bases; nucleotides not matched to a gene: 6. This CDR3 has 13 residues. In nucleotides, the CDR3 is TGTGCCAGCGCCCGGACAGGGAACGGGGAGCTGTTTTTT. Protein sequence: CASARTGNGELFF.

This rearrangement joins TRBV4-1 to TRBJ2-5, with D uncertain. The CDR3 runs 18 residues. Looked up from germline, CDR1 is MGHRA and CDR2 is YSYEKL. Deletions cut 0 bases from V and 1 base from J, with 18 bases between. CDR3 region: CASSQDKRTHPFQETQYF. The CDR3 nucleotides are TGCGCCAGCAGCCAAGATAAAAGGACGCACCCGTTCCAAGAGACCCAGTACTTC.

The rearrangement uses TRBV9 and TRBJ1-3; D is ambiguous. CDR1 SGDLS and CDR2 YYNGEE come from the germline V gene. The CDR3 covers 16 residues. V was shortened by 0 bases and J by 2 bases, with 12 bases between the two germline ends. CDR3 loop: CASSVGEGLPGNTIYF. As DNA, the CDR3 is TGTGCCAGCAGCGTAGGTGAGGGTCTCCCTGGAAACACCATATATTTT.